This T cell receptor beta chain was identified during a study of blood T cell repertoires in COVID-19. This CDR3 is 16 amino acids long. Germline V gene lookup returns CDR1 KGHSH and CDR2 LQKENI. The V end lost 7 bases, the J end lost 1 base, and 17 bases lay between the germline ends. Sequencing used immunoSEQ multiplex PCR; TCRdb keeps in-frame clones, though not all of them. The sample yields 90,000 to 120,000 clones, 75% to 95% seen once. This clone came up once. This TCR derives from a woman aged 25 to 39 with acute or convalescent COVID-19. Sequenced material: peripheral blood. The V call is TRBV18, the J call TRBJ2-1; weak D call: TRBD1 (6 bases). The CDR3 reads CASFKDSSLSYNEQFF. The CDR3 DNA sequence: TGTGCCAGCTTCAAGGACAGCAGCTTATCCTACAATGAGCAGTTCTTC.